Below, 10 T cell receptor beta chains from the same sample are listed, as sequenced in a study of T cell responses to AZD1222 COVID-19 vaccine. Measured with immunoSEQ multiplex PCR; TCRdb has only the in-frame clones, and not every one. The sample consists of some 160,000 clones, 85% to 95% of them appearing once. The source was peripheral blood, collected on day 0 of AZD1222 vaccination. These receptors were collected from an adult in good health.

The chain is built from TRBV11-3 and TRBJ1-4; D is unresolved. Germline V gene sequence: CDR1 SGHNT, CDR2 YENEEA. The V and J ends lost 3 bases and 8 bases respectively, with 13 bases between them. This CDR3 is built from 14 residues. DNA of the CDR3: TGTGCCAGCAGCTTTGGAGGTGGCAGGGAAAAACTGTTTTTT. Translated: CASSFGGGREKLFF.

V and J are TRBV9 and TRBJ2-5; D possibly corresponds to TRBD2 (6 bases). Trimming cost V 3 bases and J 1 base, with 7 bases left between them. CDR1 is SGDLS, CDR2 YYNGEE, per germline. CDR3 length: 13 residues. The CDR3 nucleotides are TGTGCCAGCAGCGCCGGGGGCCAAGAGACCCAGTACTTC. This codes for CASSAGGQETQYF.

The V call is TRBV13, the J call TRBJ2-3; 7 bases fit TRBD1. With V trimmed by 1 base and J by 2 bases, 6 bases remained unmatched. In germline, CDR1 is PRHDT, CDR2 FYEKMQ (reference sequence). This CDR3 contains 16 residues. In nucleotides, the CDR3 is TGTGCCAGCAGCTTAGAGGGGGCCGCCTTCACAGATACGCAGTATTTT. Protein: CASSLEGAAFTDTQYF.

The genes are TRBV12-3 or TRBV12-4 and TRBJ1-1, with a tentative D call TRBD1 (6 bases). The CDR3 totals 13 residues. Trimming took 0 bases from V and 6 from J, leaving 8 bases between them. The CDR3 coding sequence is TGTGCCAGCAGTTTAGCTTCAGGGGCTGAAGCTTTCTTT. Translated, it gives CASSLASGAEAFF.

CDR3 amino acids: CASSFEPGPTYEQYF. The CDR3 nucleotides read TGCGCCAGCAGCTTCGAACCGGGCCCTACTTACGAGCAGTACTTC. The chain has TRBV5-1 and TRBJ2-7; unclear D gene. V was pared by 2 bases and J by 4 bases, with 16 bases between. The CDR3 loop spans 15 amino acids. Germline assignment: CDR1 SGHRS and CDR2 YFSETQ.

CDR3: CASSEVPSGNTIYF. The DNA of the CDR3 is TGTGCCAGCAGTGAAGTACCCTCTGGAAACACCATATATTTT. This chain uses TRBV6-1 with TRBJ1-3, with D unclear. CDR1 MNHNS and CDR2 SASEGT come from the germline V gene. Between the trimmed V and J ends, which lost 1 base and 0 bases, there was a span of 4 bases. This CDR3 has 14 amino acids.

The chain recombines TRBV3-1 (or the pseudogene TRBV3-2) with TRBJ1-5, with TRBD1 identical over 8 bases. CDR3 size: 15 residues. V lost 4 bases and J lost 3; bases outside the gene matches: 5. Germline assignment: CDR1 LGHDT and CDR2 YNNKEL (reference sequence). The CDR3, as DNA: TGTGCCAGCAGCCTACAGGGACAGGACAATCAGCCCCAGCATTTT. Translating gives CASSLQGQDNQPQHF.

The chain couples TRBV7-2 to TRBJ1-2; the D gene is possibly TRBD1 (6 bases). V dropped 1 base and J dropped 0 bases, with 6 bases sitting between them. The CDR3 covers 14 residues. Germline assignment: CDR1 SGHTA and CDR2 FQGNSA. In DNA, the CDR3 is TGTGCCAGCAGCTTAGGGACAGCTAACTATGGCTACACCTTC. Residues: CASSLGTANYGYTF.

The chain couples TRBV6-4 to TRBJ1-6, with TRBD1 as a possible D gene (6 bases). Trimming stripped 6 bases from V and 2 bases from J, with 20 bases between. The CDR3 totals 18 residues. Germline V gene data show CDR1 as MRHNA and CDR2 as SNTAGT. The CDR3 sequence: CASRRGHRLPPYNSPLHF. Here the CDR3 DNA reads TGTGCCAGCAGACGGGGGCACCGCCTCCCCCCCTATAATTCACCCCTCCACTTT.

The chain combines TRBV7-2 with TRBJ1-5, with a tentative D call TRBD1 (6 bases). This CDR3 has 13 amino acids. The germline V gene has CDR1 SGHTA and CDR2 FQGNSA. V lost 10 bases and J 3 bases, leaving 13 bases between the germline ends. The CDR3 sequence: CAILGGDNQPQHF. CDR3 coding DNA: TGTGCCATTCTAGGGGGGGACAATCAGCCCCAGCATTTT.